This T cell receptor (beta chain) was captured by sequencing in a study of shared clonotypes between healthy human individuals. Study details: Three plates were used per donor for CD4 naive, three for CD4 memory, two for CD8 naive and one for CD8 memory. Findings and caveats of the study: Limited genetic and exposure-history diversity came from having few donors. Sampling included only blood; tissue repertoires likely differ. Generation probabilities of non-shared clonotypes were lower (relative to those shared by all four donors).

The data were produced by immunoSEQ multiplex PCR, yet TCRdb's version contains in-frame clones alone and is incomplete. The repertoire holds about 2 million clones, with 85% to 95% as singletons. The CDR3 has 13 residues. The V end was cut by 3 bases, the J end by 6 bases, with 9 bases between. Per the germline V gene, CDR1 is SNHLY and CDR2 is FYNNEI. On this clone: Its matching antigen is unknown.

J is TRBJ2-1 and V is TRBV2; D is unclear. This clonotype was sampled from a man younger than 30 in good health. The specimen sequenced was naive CD4+ T cells sorted from blood. Subset given: CD45RA+ positively selected. The CDR3: CASSDFLLNEQFF. DNA of the CDR3: TGTGCCAGCAGTGATTTTCTACTCAATGAGCAGTTCTTC.